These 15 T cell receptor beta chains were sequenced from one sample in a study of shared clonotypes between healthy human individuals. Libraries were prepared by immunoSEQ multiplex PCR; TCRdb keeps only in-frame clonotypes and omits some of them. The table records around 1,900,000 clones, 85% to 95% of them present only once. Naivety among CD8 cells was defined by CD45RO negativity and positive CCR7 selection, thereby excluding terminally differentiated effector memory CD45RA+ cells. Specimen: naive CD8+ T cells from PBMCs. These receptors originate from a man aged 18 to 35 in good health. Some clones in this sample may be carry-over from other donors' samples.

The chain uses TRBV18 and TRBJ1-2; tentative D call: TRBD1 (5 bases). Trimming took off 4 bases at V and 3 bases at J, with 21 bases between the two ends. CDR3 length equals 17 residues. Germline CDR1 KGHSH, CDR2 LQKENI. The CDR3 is CASSLPLQGGGDYGYTF. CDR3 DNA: TGTGCCAGCTCACTACCGCTCCAGGGAGGAGGCGACTATGGCTACACCTTC.

CDR3 bases: TGTGCCAGCAGTGAAGGAGTTCGGAACACTGAAGCTTTCTTT. Translating it yields CASSEGVRNTEAFF. This chain uses TRBV7-3 with TRBJ1-1; D is ambiguous. V lost 6 bases to trimming and J lost 1 base, with 12 bases between them. The CDR3 extends over 14 amino acids. CDR1 is SGHTA and CDR2 is FQGTGA in the germline V gene.

As DNA, the CDR3 is TGTGCCAGCAGCTCGGGACAGCGTGAGCAGTTCTTC. Residues: CASSSGQREQFF. The chain recombines TRBV7-9 with TRBJ2-1; 7 positions agree with TRBD1. V lost 4 bases, J lost 9 bases, and 3 bases stayed unmatched. The CDR3 sequence is 12 residues long. The germline CDR1 and CDR2 sequences are SEHNR and FQNEAQ (reference sequence).

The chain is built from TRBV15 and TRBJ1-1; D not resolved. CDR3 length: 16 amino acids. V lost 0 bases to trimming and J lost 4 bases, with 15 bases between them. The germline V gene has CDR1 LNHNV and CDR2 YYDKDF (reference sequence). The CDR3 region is CATSRDLRTGGTEAFF. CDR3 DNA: TGTGCCACCAGCAGAGATCTAAGGACCGGCGGCACTGAAGCTTTCTTT.

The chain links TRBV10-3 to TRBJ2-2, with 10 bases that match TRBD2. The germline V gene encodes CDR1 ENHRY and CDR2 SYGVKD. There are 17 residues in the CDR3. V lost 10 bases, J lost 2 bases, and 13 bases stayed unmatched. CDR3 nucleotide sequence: TGTGCCACCCACCCGGCACTAGCGGGACTTAACACCGGGGAGCTGTTTTTT. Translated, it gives CATHPALAGLNTGELFF.

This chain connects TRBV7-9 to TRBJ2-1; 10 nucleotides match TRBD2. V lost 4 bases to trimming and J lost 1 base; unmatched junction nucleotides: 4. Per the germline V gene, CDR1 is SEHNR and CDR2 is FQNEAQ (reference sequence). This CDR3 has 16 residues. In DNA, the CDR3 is TGTGCCAGCAGCTCCCTAGCGGGAGAATCCTACAATGAGCAGTTCTTC. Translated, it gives CASSSLAGESYNEQFF.

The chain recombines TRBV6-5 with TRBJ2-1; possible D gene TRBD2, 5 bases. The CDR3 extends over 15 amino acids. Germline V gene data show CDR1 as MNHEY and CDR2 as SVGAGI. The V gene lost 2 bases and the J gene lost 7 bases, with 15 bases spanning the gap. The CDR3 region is CASSYTQLTGNEQFF. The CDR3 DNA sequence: TGTGCCAGCAGTTACACCCAGCTGACGGGGAATGAGCAGTTCTTC.

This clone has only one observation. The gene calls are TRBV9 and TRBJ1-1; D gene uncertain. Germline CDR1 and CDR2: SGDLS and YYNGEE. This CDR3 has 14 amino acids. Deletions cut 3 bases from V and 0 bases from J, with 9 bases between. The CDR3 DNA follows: TGTGCCAGCAGCGCTACCAACCTGAACACTGAAGCTTTCTTT. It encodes CASSATNLNTEAFF.

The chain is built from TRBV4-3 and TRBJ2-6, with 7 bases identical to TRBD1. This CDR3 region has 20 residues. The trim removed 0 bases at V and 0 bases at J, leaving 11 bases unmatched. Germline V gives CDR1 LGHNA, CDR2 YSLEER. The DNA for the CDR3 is TGCGCCAGCAGCCAAGATCCCGCCGGGACAGACCCCTCTGGGGCCAACGTCCTGACTTTC. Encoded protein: CASSQDPAGTDPSGANVLTF.

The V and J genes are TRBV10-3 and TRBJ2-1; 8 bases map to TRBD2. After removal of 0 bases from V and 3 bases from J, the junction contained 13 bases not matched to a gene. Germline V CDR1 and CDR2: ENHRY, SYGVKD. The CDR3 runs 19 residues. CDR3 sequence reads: CAISESAREDPNRYNEQFF. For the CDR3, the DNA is TGTGCCATCAGTGAGTCTGCGCGGGAGGATCCAAACCGCTACAATGAGCAGTTCTTC.

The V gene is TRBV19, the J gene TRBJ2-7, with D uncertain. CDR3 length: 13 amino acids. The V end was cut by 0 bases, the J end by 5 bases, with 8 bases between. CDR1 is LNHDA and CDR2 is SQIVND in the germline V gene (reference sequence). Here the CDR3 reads CASSIDLKDEQYF. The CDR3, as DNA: TGTGCCAGTAGTATAGATCTCAAGGACGAGCAGTACTTC.

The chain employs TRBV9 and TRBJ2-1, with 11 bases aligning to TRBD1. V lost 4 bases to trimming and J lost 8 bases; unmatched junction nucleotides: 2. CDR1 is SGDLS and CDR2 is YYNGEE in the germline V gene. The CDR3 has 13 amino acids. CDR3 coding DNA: TGTGCCAGCAGCCAGGACAGGGGGCATGAGCAGTTCTTC. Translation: CASSQDRGHEQFF.

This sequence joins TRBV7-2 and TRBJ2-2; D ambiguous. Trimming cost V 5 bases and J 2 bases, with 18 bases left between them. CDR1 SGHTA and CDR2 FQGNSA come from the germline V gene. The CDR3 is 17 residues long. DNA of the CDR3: TGTGCCAGCAGCGCCTCCCAGACGACCCCAAACACCGGGGAGCTGTTTTTT. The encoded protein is CASSASQTTPNTGELFF.

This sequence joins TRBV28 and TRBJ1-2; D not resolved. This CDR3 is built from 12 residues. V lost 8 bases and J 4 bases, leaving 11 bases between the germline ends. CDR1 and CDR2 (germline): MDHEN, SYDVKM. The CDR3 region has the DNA TGTGCCAGCGGTGGTCGAGGCTATGGCTACACCTTC. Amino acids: CASGGRGYGYTF.

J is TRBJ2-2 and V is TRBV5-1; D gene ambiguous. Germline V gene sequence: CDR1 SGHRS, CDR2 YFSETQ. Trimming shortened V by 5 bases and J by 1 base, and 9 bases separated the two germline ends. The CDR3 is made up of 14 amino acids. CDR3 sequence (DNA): TGCGCCAGCAGTTTTTGGTTGAACACCGGGGAGCTGTTTTTT. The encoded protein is CASSFWLNTGELFF.